This TCR beta chain was sequenced in a study of blood T cell repertoires in COVID-19. Study at large: The United States, Italy and Spain were the sources of the acute and convalescent COVID-19 samples. PBMCs, B-cell-depleted T cells, or T cells were the source of the cDNA or gDNA that made up the material.

Original methodology: The authors estimated nucleated cell counts from reference gene primer amplification. The method was immunoSEQ multiplex PCR; TCRdb's version includes in-frame clones alone and lacks a portion of them. V and J calls plus clone size are reproduced from that table; the DNA served to infer D and trimming. Altogether some 100,000 clones are present, 75% to 90% being singletons, with the ten largest covering about 3.4%. This CDR3 has 15 residues. V dropped 4 bases and J dropped 10; count of bases not matched to a gene: 13. Germline V gene data show CDR1 as SGHRS and CDR2 as YFSETQ. The chain has TRBV5-1 and TRBJ1-4; 7 bases match TRBD1. The receptor's source is a woman aged 70-85 years with acute or convalescent COVID-19. Sequencing used peripheral blood. CDR3 DNA sequence: TGCGCCAGCAGCACAGCCGGGACAGCCGAAGGAAAACTGTTTTTT. Translation: CASSTAGTAEGKLFF.